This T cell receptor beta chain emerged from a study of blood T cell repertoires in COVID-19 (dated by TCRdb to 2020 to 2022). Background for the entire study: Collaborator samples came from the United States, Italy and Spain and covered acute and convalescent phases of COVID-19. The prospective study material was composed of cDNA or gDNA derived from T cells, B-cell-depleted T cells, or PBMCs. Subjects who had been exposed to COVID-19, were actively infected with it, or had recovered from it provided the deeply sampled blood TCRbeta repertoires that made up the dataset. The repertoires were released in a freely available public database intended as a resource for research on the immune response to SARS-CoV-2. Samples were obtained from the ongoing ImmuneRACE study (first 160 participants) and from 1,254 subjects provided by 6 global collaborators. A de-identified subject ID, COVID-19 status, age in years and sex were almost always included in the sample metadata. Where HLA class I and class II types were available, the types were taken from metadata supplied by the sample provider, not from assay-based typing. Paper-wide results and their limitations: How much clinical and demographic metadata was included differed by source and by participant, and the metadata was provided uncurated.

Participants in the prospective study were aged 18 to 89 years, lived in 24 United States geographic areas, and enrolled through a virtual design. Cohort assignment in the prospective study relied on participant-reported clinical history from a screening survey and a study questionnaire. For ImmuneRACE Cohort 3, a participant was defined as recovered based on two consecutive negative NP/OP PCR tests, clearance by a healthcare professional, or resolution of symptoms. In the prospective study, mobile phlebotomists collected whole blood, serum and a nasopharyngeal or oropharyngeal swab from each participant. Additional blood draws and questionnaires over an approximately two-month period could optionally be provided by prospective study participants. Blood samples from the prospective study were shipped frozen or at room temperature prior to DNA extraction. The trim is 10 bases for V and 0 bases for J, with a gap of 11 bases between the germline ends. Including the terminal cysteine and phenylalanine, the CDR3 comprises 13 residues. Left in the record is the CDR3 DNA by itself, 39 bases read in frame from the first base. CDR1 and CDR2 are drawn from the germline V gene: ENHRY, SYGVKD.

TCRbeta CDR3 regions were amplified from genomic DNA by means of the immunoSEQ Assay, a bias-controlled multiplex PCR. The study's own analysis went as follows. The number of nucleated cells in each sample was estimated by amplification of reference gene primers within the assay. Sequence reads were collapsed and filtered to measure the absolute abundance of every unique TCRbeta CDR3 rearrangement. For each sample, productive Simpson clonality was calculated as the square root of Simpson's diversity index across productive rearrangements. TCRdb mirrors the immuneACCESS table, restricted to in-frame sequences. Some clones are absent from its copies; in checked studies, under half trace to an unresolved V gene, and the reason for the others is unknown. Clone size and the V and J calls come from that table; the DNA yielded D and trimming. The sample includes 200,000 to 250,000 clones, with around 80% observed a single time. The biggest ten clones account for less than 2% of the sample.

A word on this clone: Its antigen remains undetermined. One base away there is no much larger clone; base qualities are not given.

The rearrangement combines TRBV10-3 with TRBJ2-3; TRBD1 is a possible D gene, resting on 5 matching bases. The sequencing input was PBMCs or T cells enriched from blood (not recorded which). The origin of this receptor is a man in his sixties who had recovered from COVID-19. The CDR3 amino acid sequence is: CATSTASTDTQYF. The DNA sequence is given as TGTGCCACCTCGACAGCGAGCACAGATACGCAGTATTTT.